Listed below are T cell receptor beta chains from one sample, sequenced in a study of low-dose radiotherapy and immunotherapy resistance in tumors. MiXCR was run by TCRdb on the reads, yielding one entry per CDR3 protein. The sample lists around 80,000 distinct CDR3 sequences; less than 20% were seen once. Source: PBMCs, taken after low-dose radiotherapy plus immunotherapy. These receptors all come from a male donor with prostate cancer. Each CDR3 is given with its conserved first and last residue. The order of the fields is V gene, J gene, clone size, D gene, CDR3 protein, CDR3 DNA. D genes are given only for firm matches. Clone size is given for some rows only: seen once, a few or many times, or a class if the clone is expanded.

v_gene: TRBV5-6
j_gene: TRBJ1-3
abundance: many
d_gene: -
CDR3aa: CASSLGSADFISGNTIYF
CDR3nt: TGTGCCAGCAGCTTGGGGTCGGCAGATTTTATCTCTGGAAACACCATATATTTT

v_gene: TRBV6-2/TRBV6-3
j_gene: TRBJ2-4
abundance: -
d_gene: TRBD2
CDR3aa: CASSLLALAKNIQYF
CDR3nt: TGTGCCAGCAGTTTACTAGCGCTAGCCAAAAACATTCAGTACTTC

v_gene: TRBV4-1
j_gene: TRBJ2-3
abundance: many
d_gene: TRBD2
CDR3aa: CASSQAQLAPTDTQYF
CDR3nt: TGCGCCAGCAGCCAAGCACAACTAGCGCCCACAGATACGCAGTATTTT

v_gene: TRBV19
j_gene: TRBJ2-7
abundance: many
d_gene: -
CDR3aa: CASSAPPAYEQYF
CDR3nt: TGTGCCAGTAGTGCGCCCCCGGCCTACGAGCAGTACTTC

v_gene: TRBV9
j_gene: TRBJ1-2
abundance: many
d_gene: TRBD1
CDR3aa: CASSVWGQAGYTF
CDR3nt: TGTGCCAGCTCCGTCTGGGGACAGGCCGGCTACACCTTC

v_gene: TRBV30
j_gene: TRBJ2-6
abundance: many
d_gene: TRBD1
CDR3aa: CAWSKGQGTSGANVLTF
CDR3nt: TGTGCCTGGAGCAAGGGACAGGGAACTTCTGGGGCCAACGTCCTGACTTTC

v_gene: TRBV10-3
j_gene: TRBJ1-1
abundance: many
d_gene: TRBD1
CDR3aa: CAISRIQGGSEAFF
CDR3nt: TGTGCCATCAGTAGAATACAGGGGGGTTCTGAAGCTTTCTTT

v_gene: TRBV6-1
j_gene: TRBJ1-1
abundance: -
d_gene: -
CDR3aa: CASTVRAVTEAFF
CDR3nt: TGTGCCAGCACCGTCAGGGCGGTCACCGAAGCTTTCTTT

v_gene: TRBV28
j_gene: TRBJ1-6
abundance: many
d_gene: TRBD1
CDR3aa: CATGQRVYNSPLHF
CDR3nt: TGTGCCACGGGACAGAGAGTATATAATTCACCCCTCCACTTT

v_gene: TRBV3-1
j_gene: TRBJ1-2
abundance: many
d_gene: -
CDR3aa: CASSQGGQGSVYGYTF
CDR3nt: TGTGCCAGCAGCCAAGGCGGGCAGGGAAGTGTCTATGGCTACACCTTC

v_gene: TRBV4-3
j_gene: TRBJ2-2
abundance: many
d_gene: -
CDR3aa: CASSQDPGKNTGELFF
CDR3nt: TGCGCCAGCAGCCAAGATCCCGGGAAAAACACCGGGGAGCTGTTTTTT

v_gene: TRBV30
j_gene: TRBJ1-2
abundance: many
d_gene: -
CDR3aa: CAWSKPRRYGYTF
CDR3nt: TGTGCCTGGAGCAAACCGAGGCGCTATGGCTACACCTTC

v_gene: TRBV4-2
j_gene: TRBJ2-4
abundance: many
d_gene: -
CDR3aa: CASSQRPLDRAKNIQYF
CDR3nt: TGTGCCAGCAGCCAACGCCCTTTGGACCGAGCCAAAAACATTCAGTACTTC

v_gene: TRBV27
j_gene: TRBJ2-1
abundance: many
d_gene: -
CDR3aa: CASSTGNEQFF
CDR3nt: TGTGCCAGCTCAACAGGGAATGAGCAGTTCTTC

v_gene: TRBV20-1
j_gene: TRBJ1-2
abundance: many
d_gene: TRBD1
CDR3aa: CSAAGWDRASWGGYTF
CDR3nt: TGCAGTGCTGCCGGTTGGGACAGGGCTTCATGGGGCGGCTACACCTTC

v_gene: TRBV6-1
j_gene: TRBJ1-1
abundance: many
d_gene: -
CDR3aa: CASSEALGTEAFF
CDR3nt: TGTGCCAGCAGTGAAGCGTTGGGTACTGAAGCTTTCTTT

v_gene: TRBV30
j_gene: TRBJ2-3
abundance: many
d_gene: -
CDR3aa: CAWSAGTDTQYF
CDR3nt: TGTGCCTGGAGTGCCGGAACAGATACGCAGTATTTT

v_gene: TRBV18
j_gene: TRBJ2-7
abundance: many
d_gene: TRBD1
CDR3aa: CASSLYGTAYEQYF
CDR3nt: TGTGCCAGCTCACTGTACGGGACAGCCTACGAGCAGTACTTC

v_gene: TRBV7-9
j_gene: TRBJ2-7
abundance: many
d_gene: TRBD2
CDR3aa: CASSLTSRSREQYF
CDR3nt: TGTGCCAGCAGCTTGACTAGCCGGTCGCGAGAGCAGTACTTC

v_gene: TRBV3-1
j_gene: TRBJ2-4
abundance: -
d_gene: -
CDR3aa: CASSQLAKNIQYF
CDR3nt: TGTGCCAGCAGCCAGTTAGCCAAAAACATTCAGTACTTC

v_gene: TRBV6-2/TRBV6-3
j_gene: TRBJ2-3
abundance: -
d_gene: -
CDR3aa: CASTYRTDTQYF
CDR3nt: TGTGCCAGCACGTACCGCACAGATACGCAGTATTTT

v_gene: TRBV7-2
j_gene: TRBJ2-7
abundance: many
d_gene: -
CDR3aa: CASSLLSGDPYEQYF
CDR3nt: TGTGCCAGCAGCTTACTTTCCGGGGACCCTTACGAGCAGTACTTC

v_gene: TRBV7-2
j_gene: TRBJ2-1
abundance: many
d_gene: -
CDR3aa: CASSSVSVLEQFF
CDR3nt: TGTGCCAGCAGCTCGGTGTCGGTTCTTGAGCAGTTCTTC

v_gene: TRBV29-1
j_gene: TRBJ1-5
abundance: many
d_gene: -
CDR3aa: CSVLQGNGNQPQHF
CDR3nt: TGCAGCGTTCTACAGGGTAACGGCAATCAGCCCCAGCATTTT

v_gene: TRBV20-1
j_gene: TRBJ2-1
abundance: many
d_gene: TRBD1
CDR3aa: CSARPFRDRLYNEQFF
CDR3nt: TGCAGTGCTAGACCATTCCGGGACAGATTGTACAATGAGCAGTTCTTC

v_gene: TRBV28
j_gene: TRBJ2-1
abundance: many
d_gene: TRBD2
CDR3aa: CASVRASGRSEQFF
CDR3nt: TGTGCCAGCGTCCGAGCTAGCGGGAGAAGTGAGCAGTTCTTC

v_gene: TRBV7-8
j_gene: TRBJ2-5
abundance: many
d_gene: -
CDR3aa: CASSFHPQLQETQYF
CDR3nt: TGTGCCAGCAGCTTCCACCCACAGCTCCAAGAGACCCAGTACTTC

v_gene: TRBV6-1
j_gene: TRBJ2-3
abundance: many
d_gene: TRBD2
CDR3aa: CASTTSGSTDTQYF
CDR3nt: TGTGCCAGCACGACTAGCGGGAGCACAGATACGCAGTATTTT